This TCR beta chain came from a study of memory CD4+ T cells and cytomegalovirus serostatus. Study summary: Donors were healthy Belgian adults, about ten CMV seropositive and under 30 seronegative.

Method: immunoSEQ multiplex PCR; TCRdb's copy keeps in-frame clones and lacks some. The sample lists approximately 50,000 clones; roughly 80% were seen once. With regard to this clone: Its matching antigen is unknown.

Single viable CD3+CD4+CD8-CD45RO+ cells were sorted as the memory CD4+ T cells. Donors' CMV status reflects serum IgG against pp150, pp28, p38, p52. The study's findings and limits: Each of 67 CMV-associated TCRbeta sequences occurred in one to five individuals. The CMV-associated TCR signature appears largely within the CD4+ memory repertoire.

This CDR3 region has 18 residues. V shed 2 bases and J 4 bases; nucleotides not matched to a gene: 8. CDR1 and CDR2 from the germline V gene are ENHRY and SYGVKD. The rearrangement uses TRBV10-3 and TRBJ2-6; the match to TRBD1 covers 10 bases. This receptor was identified in an adult in good health and CMV-seronegative. The sequenced material came from memory CD4+ T cells from blood. This CDR3 reads CAISEPRQGARGANVLTF. The CDR3 nucleotides are TGTGCCATCAGTGAGCCCCGACAGGGGGCAAGAGGGGCCAACGTCCTGACTTTC.